The next 32 T cell receptor beta chains were all read from a single sample in a study of blood T cell repertoires in COVID-19. Clones were read by immunoSEQ multiplex PCR, and TCRdb kept only the in-frame ones, dropping some. The sample carries 300,000 to 350,000 clones, roughly 90% recorded once. Sequenced sample: peripheral blood. The receptor source for this set is a woman aged 25 to 39 with COVID-19, enrolled during active disease.

The rearrangement uses TRBV30 and TRBJ2-3; 7 nucleotides line up with TRBD2. V gave up 4 bases and J gave up 1 base; unmatched junction bases: 5. Germline-derived CDR1 and CDR2 are GTSNPN and SVGIG (reference sequence). The CDR3 runs 14 residues. The CDR3 DNA reads TGTGCCTGGAATCAGGCGGGAGGCACAGATACGCAGTATTTT. This codes for CAWNQAGGTDTQYF.

This chain joins TRBV19 and TRBJ1-1; weak D call: TRBD1 (6 bases). CDR1 is LNHDA and CDR2 is SQIVND in the germline V gene (reference sequence). Deletions cut 5 bases from V and 3 bases from J, with 16 bases between. The CDR3 has 15 amino acids. CDR3 protein: CASSGRGAEYTEAFF. CDR3 in DNA: TGTGCCAGTAGTGGCAGGGGCGCAGAGTACACTGAAGCTTTCTTT.

This sequence joins TRBV4-2 and TRBJ2-1; 8 positions agree with TRBD2. The V segment lost 4 bases and the J segment 9 bases; nucleotides outside the gene matches: 14. CDR1 is LGHNA, CDR2 YNFKEQ, per germline. This CDR3 contains 16 residues. The CDR3 bases are TGTGCCAGCAGCCCGACGGGGGTAGCGGGACCGGTTGAGCAGTTCTTC. The encoded protein is CASSPTGVAGPVEQFF.

This clone was detected a few times. This rearrangement joins TRBV10-2 to TRBJ1-2; D gene unclear. Germline CDR1 WSHSY, CDR2 SAAADI. This CDR3 is built from 18 residues. Trimming took 2 bases from V and 2 from J, leaving 21 bases between them. CDR3 in DNA: TGCGCCAGCAGTGAGGTTTTGAGGGTTTGGGTGTTGAACTATGGCTACACCTTC. Its translation is CASSEVLRVWVLNYGYTF.

The rearrangement uses TRBV14 and TRBJ2-4, with TRBD2 matching over 11 bases. The CDR3 has 21 amino acids. CDR1 is SGHDN, CDR2 FVKESK, per germline. Trimming took 0 bases from V and 0 from J; bases not matched to a gene: 13. Here the CDR3 DNA reads TGTGCCAGCAGCCAAGATATCGTGGGACTAGCGGATCCCCTAGCCAAAAACATTCAGTACTTC. Translating gives CASSQDIVGLADPLAKNIQYF.

This chain links TRBV30 with TRBJ1-6; the match to TRBD1 covers 8 bases. Germline lookup yields CDR1 GTSNPN and CDR2 SVGIG (reference sequence). The trim removed 0 bases at V and 11 bases at J, leaving 9 bases unmatched. This CDR3 has 15 amino acids. The CDR3 nucleotides read TGTGCCTGGAGTGTAGCGGGGACAGGACGTACACCCCTCCACTTT. It encodes CAWSVAGTGRTPLHF.

This clone appeared once. The rearrangement links TRBV6-1 to TRBJ1-4; no clear D gene. Germline V gives CDR1 MNHNS, CDR2 SASEGT. Trimming pared 4 bases from V and 0 bases from J, leaving 12 bases between. The CDR3 has 16 residues. CDR3 bases: TGTGCCAGCAGTGGTTCGGACTCCGCAACTAATGAAAAACTGTTTTTT. Protein: CASSGSDSATNEKLFF.

The chain recombines TRBV5-4 with TRBJ1-1; TRBD1 might be the D (6 bases). The CDR3 runs 14 residues. The germline gives CDR1 SGHNT, CDR2 YYREEE (reference sequence). V gave up 0 bases and J gave up 5 bases, with 11 bases separating them. The CDR3 coding sequence is TGTGCCAGCAGCTTGGGACAGGTCCATACTGAAGCTTTCTTT. Its translation is CASSLGQVHTEAFF.

The chain joins TRBV30 to TRBJ1-1, with D possibly TRBD1 on 6 matching bases. Germline-derived CDR1 and CDR2 are GTSNPN and SVGIG (reference sequence). Deletions cut 1 base from V and 0 bases from J, with 12 bases between. The CDR3 covers 15 residues. This CDR3 is CAWSDDRPLNTEAFF. The DNA of the CDR3 is TGTGCCTGGAGTGATGACAGGCCCCTGAACACTGAAGCTTTCTTT. Filled out from reference TRBV30 and TRBJ1-1, the complete variable domain reads SQTIHQWPATLVQPVGSPLSLECTVEGTSNPNLYWYRQAAGRGLQLLFYSVGIGQISSEVPQNLSASRPQDRQFILSSKKLLLSDSGFYLCAWSDDRPLNTEAFFGQGTRLTVV.

This chain joins TRBV3-1 (or the pseudogene TRBV3-2) and TRBJ1-1; 8 bases match TRBD1. Germline V gene data show CDR1 as LGHDT and CDR2 as YNNKEL (reference sequence). V lost 6 bases and J lost 1; bases outside the gene matches: 13. The CDR3 sequence is 17 residues long. The CDR3 sequence: CASRQHTRGPRNTEAFF. The DNA of the CDR3 is TGTGCCAGCAGACAACATACCAGGGGGCCCCGGAACACTGAAGCTTTCTTT.

The chain is built from TRBV7-2 and TRBJ2-2; TRBD1 might be the D (6 bases). CDR3 length: 17 amino acids. The V end was cut by 4 bases, the J end by 3 bases, with 18 bases between. Germline CDR1 SGHTA, CDR2 FQGNSA. CDR3 loop: CASSSYQGGFDTGELFF. The DNA of the CDR3 is TGTGCCAGCAGCTCATATCAAGGGGGTTTTGACACCGGGGAGCTGTTTTTT.

The V gene is TRBV5-4, the J gene TRBJ1-1; no reliable D call. This CDR3 region has 14 residues. CDR1 and CDR2 (germline): SGHNT, YYREEE (reference sequence). Deletions cut 4 bases from V and 4 bases from J, with 14 bases between. The CDR3 nucleotides read TGTGCCAGCAGCCCGGGCGGGGTTGGCACTGAAGCTTTCTTT. Translating it yields CASSPGGVGTEAFF.

CDR3 amino acids: CASSSAGNPSRNTF. CDR3 bases: TGTGCCAGCAGTTCCGCCGGGAACCCCTCAAGGAACACCTTC. The V call is TRBV27, the J call TRBJ1-2; no reliable D call. The CDR3 is 14 residues long. From germline, CDR1 is MNHEY and CDR2 SMNVEV (reference sequence). The V end lost 4 bases, the J end lost 12 bases, and 21 bases lay between the germline ends.

The chain couples TRBV5-6 to TRBJ2-7; tentatively, D is TRBD1 (6 bases). Germline values: CDR1 SGHDT, CDR2 YYEEEE. The V end lost 4 bases, the J end lost 7 bases, and 9 bases lay between the germline ends. The CDR3 sequence is 11 residues long. As DNA, the CDR3 is TGTGCCAGCAGCGCCCAGGGGGAGCAGTACTTC. This translates into CASSAQGEQYF.

The chain links TRBV7-3 to TRBJ1-3; D gene uncertain. The V gene lost 2 bases and the J gene lost 0 bases, with 8 bases spanning the gap. The CDR3 consists of 15 residues. Germline values: CDR1 SGHTA, CDR2 FQGTGA. The CDR3 reads CASSLYGDSGNTIYF. The CDR3 DNA reads TGTGCCAGCAGCTTATACGGTGACTCTGGAAACACCATATATTTT.

The chain combines TRBV9 with TRBJ2-7, with a weak D call TRBD2 (6 bases). The germline gives CDR1 SGDLS, CDR2 YYNGEE. The CDR3 spans 15 residues. The ends were cut back, 2 bases at V and 0 bases at J, with 12 bases in the middle. The CDR3 DNA reads TGTGCCAGCAGCGTCGGGGGATATAGCTCCTACGAGCAGTACTTC. Translated, it gives CASSVGGYSSYEQYF.

This clone was seen only a few times. The chain combines TRBV3-1 (or the pseudogene TRBV3-2) with TRBJ1-5; 7 nucleotides align to TRBD1. The J segment lost 2 bases and the V segment lost 4 bases, leaving 8 bases of the junction unmatched. This CDR3 spans 16 amino acids. Germline V gene lookup returns CDR1 LGHDT and CDR2 YNNKEL (reference sequence). DNA for the CDR3: TGTGCCAGCAGCCCCAGCGAGGGGGCAGGCAATCAGCCCCAGCATTTT. It is translated as CASSPSEGAGNQPQHF.

CDR3 nucleotide sequence: TGTGCCAGCAGCTCTGAACCGACTAGCACAGATACGCAGTATTTT. Its translation: CASSSEPTSTDTQYF. The genes are TRBV11-2 and TRBJ2-3; no definite D call. The germline V and J ends were trimmed by 4 bases and 0 bases, with 11 bases remaining between them. Germline assignment: CDR1 SGHAT and CDR2 FQNNGV. This CDR3 has 15 residues.

The chain joins TRBV7-2 to TRBJ2-3; D may be TRBD1 (5 bases). The CDR3 is 15 residues long. In germline, CDR1 is SGHTA, CDR2 FQGNSA. V lost 4 bases and J lost 0, with 11 bases in between. CDR3: CASSSQPGSTDTQYF. Here the CDR3 DNA reads TGTGCCAGCAGCTCTCAACCAGGGAGCACAGATACGCAGTATTTT.

The CDR3 region is CASSFGQGASTDTQYF. The CDR3 DNA is TGTGCCAGCAGTTTCGGACAGGGCGCTAGCACAGATACGCAGTATTTT. The chain has TRBV28 and TRBJ2-3, with 8 positions matching TRBD1. With 3 bases clipped from V and 0 bases from J, the junction kept 5 bases outside the gene matches. CDR1 is MDHEN and CDR2 is SYDVKM in the germline V gene. There are 16 residues in the CDR3.

The CDR3 spells CASSFLVEKETQYF. CDR3 DNA: TGTGCCAGCAGCTTTTTGGTCGAGAAAGAGACCCAGTACTTC. The chain couples TRBV5-6 to TRBJ2-5; D is ambiguous. Germline V gene sequence: CDR1 SGHDT, CDR2 YYEEEE. This CDR3 contains 14 residues. Between the trimmed V and J ends, which lost 2 bases and 3 bases, there was a span of 11 bases. The variable domain in full, with the rest retrieved from reference TRBV5-6 and TRBJ2-5, is DAGVTQSPTHLIKTRGQQVTLRCSPKSGHDTVSWYQQALGQGPQFIFQYYEEEERQRGNFPDRFSGHQFPNYSSELNVNALLLGDSALYLCASSFLVEKETQYFGPGTRLLVL.

This chain uses TRBV18 with TRBJ2-7; D perhaps matches TRBD2 (5 bases). The length of the CDR3 is 14 residues. The germline V and J ends were trimmed by 6 bases and 0 bases, with 12 bases remaining between them. Germline CDR1 and CDR2: KGHSH and LQKENI. The CDR3 protein is CASSENRDSYEQYF. The CDR3 region has the DNA TGTGCCAGCTCCGAAAATCGGGACTCCTACGAGCAGTACTTC.

The chain couples TRBV5-4 to TRBJ2-3, with 10 bases aligning to TRBD2. V was clipped by 1 base and J by 1 base; unmatched bases: 3. Germline CDR1 reads SGHNT; CDR2 reads YYREEE (reference sequence). The CDR3 covers 16 residues. The CDR3 sequence: CASSLQRGGGTDTQYF. As DNA, the CDR3 is TGTGCCAGCAGCTTGCAGCGGGGGGGTGGCACAGATACGCAGTATTTT.

The CDR3 loop is CASTLADGTDTQYF. Here the CDR3 DNA reads TGTGCCAGCACTCTAGCGGACGGCACAGATACGCAGTATTTT. J is TRBJ2-3 and V is TRBV6-5, with 7 bases identical to TRBD2. Trimming took 7 bases from V and 1 from J; bases not matched to a gene: 5. The germline gives CDR1 MNHEY, CDR2 SVGAGI. The CDR3 runs to 14 residues.

V is TRBV11-2 and J is TRBJ1-4; tentative D call: TRBD1 (5 bases). Germline V gene data show CDR1 as SGHAT and CDR2 as FQNNGV. Trimming removed 1 base from V and 6 bases from J, with 9 bases in between. The CDR3 has 14 residues. The CDR3 loop reads CASSLGQGYEKLFF. CDR3 DNA sequence: TGTGCCAGCAGCTTAGGGCAGGGTTATGAAAAACTGTTTTTT.

This clone occurred once. This rearrangement joins TRBV29-1 to TRBJ2-2; weak D call: TRBD1 (6 bases). The germline V and J ends were trimmed by 6 bases and 4 bases, with 12 bases remaining between them. Per germline, CDR1 SQVTM and CDR2 ANQGSEA. The CDR3 length is 13 residues. CDR3 nucleotide sequence: TGCAGCGTATATGTACAGGGCACCGGGGAGCTGTTTTTT. It translates to CSVYVQGTGELFF.

In its sample, this clone was seen once. The V and J genes are TRBV6-6 and TRBJ2-7; 9 bases fit TRBD1. The CDR3 loop spans 15 amino acids. V lost 2 bases to trimming and J lost 4 bases; unmatched junction nucleotides: 6. Germline-derived CDR1 and CDR2 are MNHNY and SVGAGI (reference sequence). The CDR3 loop reads CASSYMPGQGYEQYF. In DNA, the CDR3 is TGTGCCAGCAGTTACATGCCGGGACAGGGTTACGAGCAGTACTTC.

The CDR3 DNA follows: TGTGCCACCAGTGATCCCATAGCGGGCCCGTACAATGAGCAGTTCTTC. Residues: CATSDPIAGPYNEQFF. The V gene is TRBV24-1, the J gene TRBJ2-1, with 7 bases aligning to TRBD2. Germline V gene sequence: CDR1 KGHDR, CDR2 SFDVKD. Trimming removed 3 bases from V and 4 bases from J; junction bases left unmatched: 8. The CDR3 totals 16 residues.

The J gene is TRBJ2-4, the V gene TRBV30, with TRBD2 as a possible D gene (5 bases). Germline loops: CDR1 GTSNPN, CDR2 SVGIG (reference sequence). The CDR3 loop spans 12 amino acids. V was clipped by 4 bases and J by 6 bases, with 10 bases between them. The CDR3 region is CAWTPGGNIQYF. Here the CDR3 DNA reads TGTGCCTGGACCCCCGGAGGAAACATTCAGTACTTC.

The CDR3 spells CASEAASAETQYF. As DNA, the CDR3 is TGTGCCAGCGAGGCGGCTAGCGCGGAGACCCAGTACTTC. V is TRBV2 and J is TRBJ2-5; possibly TRBD2 for D (6 bases). The germline V gene encodes CDR1 SNHLY and CDR2 FYNNEI. The CDR3 sequence is 13 residues long. The V end lost 8 bases, the J end lost 5 bases, and 15 bases lay between the germline ends.

This chain connects TRBV7-9 to TRBJ2-3, with D possibly TRBD1 on 5 matching bases. Germline lookup yields CDR1 SEHNR and CDR2 FQNEAQ (reference sequence). The CDR3 length is 15 residues. V dropped 0 bases and J dropped 6 bases, with 13 bases sitting between them. CDR3 amino acids: CASSLANRPTDTQYF. In DNA form, the CDR3 reads TGTGCCAGCAGCTTAGCGAACAGGCCAACGGATACGCAGTATTTT.

This rearrangement joins TRBV7-2 to TRBJ2-7; 8 bases line up with TRBD2. This CDR3 is 17 amino acids long. The J segment lost 7 bases and the V segment lost 2 bases, leaving 16 bases of the junction unmatched. Germline V gene sequence: CDR1 SGHTA, CDR2 FQGNSA. The CDR3 here is CASSLWGLGRRIVEQYF. The CDR3 DNA reads TGTGCCAGCAGCTTATGGGGACTAGGCCGCCGAATAGTTGAGCAGTACTTC.